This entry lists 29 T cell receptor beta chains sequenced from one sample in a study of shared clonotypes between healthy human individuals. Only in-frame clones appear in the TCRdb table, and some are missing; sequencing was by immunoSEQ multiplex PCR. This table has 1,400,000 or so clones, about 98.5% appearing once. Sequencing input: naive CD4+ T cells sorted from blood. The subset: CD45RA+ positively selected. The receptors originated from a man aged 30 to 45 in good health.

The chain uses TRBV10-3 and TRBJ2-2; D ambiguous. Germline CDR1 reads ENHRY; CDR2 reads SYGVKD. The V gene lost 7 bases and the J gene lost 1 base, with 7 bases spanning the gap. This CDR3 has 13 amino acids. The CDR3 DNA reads TGTGCCATCACCCCCAAGAACACCGGGGAGCTGTTTTTT. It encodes CAITPKNTGELFF.

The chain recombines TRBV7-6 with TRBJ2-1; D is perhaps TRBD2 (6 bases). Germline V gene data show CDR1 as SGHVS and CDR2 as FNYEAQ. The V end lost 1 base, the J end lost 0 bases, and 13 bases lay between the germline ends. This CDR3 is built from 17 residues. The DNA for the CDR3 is TGTGCCAGCAGCTTAGACACCCGGGACTTCTCCTACAATGAGCAGTTCTTC. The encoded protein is CASSLDTRDFSYNEQFF.

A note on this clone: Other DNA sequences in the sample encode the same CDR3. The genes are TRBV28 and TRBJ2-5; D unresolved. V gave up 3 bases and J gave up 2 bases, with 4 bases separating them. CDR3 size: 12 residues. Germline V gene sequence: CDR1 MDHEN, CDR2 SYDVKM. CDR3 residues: CASSLVQETQYF. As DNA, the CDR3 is TGTGCCAGCAGTTTGGTGCAAGAGACCCAGTACTTC.

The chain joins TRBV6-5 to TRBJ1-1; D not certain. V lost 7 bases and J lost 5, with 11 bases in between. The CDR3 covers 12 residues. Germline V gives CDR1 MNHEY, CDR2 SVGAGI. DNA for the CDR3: TGTGCCAGCAAAAAACGGTTGACTGAAGCTTTCTTT. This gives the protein CASKKRLTEAFF.

In nucleotides, the CDR3 is TGTGCCTGGAGGGACACAGGGAACACTGAAGCTTTCTTT. Translated, it gives CAWRDTGNTEAFF. The chain links TRBV30 to TRBJ1-1; tentative D call: TRBD1 (5 bases). Germline assignment: CDR1 GTSNPN and CDR2 SVGIG (reference sequence). Trimming removed 3 bases at V and 1 base at J, with 9 bases between. CDR3 length equals 13 residues.

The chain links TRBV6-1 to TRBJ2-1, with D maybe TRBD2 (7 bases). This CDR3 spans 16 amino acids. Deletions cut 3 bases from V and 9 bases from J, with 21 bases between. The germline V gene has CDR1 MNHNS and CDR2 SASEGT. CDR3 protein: CASSDGGLAVSGEQFF. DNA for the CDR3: TGTGCCAGCAGTGACGGGGGGCTGGCGGTGTCAGGTGAGCAGTTCTTC.

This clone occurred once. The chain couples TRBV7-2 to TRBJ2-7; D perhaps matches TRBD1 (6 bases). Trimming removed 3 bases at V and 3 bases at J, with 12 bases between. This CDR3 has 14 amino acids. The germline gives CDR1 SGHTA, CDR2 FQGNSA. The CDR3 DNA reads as TGTGCCAGCAGCTTTCTAACAGGGAGCTACGAGCAGTACTTC. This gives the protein CASSFLTGSYEQYF. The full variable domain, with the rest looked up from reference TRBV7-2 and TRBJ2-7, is GAGVSQSPSNKVTEKGKDVELRCDPISGHTALYWYRQSLGQGLEFLIYFQGNSAPDKSGLPSDRFSAERTGGSVSTLTIQRTQQEDSAVYLCASSFLTGSYEQYFGPGTRLTVT.

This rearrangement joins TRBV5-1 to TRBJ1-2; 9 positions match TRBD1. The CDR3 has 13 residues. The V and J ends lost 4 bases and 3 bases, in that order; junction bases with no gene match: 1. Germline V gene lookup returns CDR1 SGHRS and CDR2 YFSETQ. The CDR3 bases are TGCGCCAGCAGCGACAGGGGGTACTATGGCTACACCTTC. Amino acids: CASSDRGYYGYTF.

CDR3 amino acids: CASSLARTGGSYEQYF. CDR3 in DNA: TGTGCCAGCAGCTTAGCGCGGACAGGGGGCTCCTACGAGCAGTACTTC. The J gene is TRBJ2-7, the V gene TRBV7-9; 10 nucleotides agree with TRBD1. V shed 0 bases and J 0 bases; nucleotides not matched to a gene: 2. The CDR3 is 16 residues long. Germline CDR1 SEHNR, CDR2 FQNEAQ (reference sequence).

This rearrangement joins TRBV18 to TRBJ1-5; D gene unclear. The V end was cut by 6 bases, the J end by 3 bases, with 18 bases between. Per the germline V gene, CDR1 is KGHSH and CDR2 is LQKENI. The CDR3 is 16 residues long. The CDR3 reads CASSMVNSPANQPQHF. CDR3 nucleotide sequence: TGTGCCAGCTCGATGGTCAACTCTCCCGCCAATCAGCCCCAGCATTTT.

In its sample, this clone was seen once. The CDR3 nucleotides read TGCGCCAGCAGCTTGGGCATTGGACTAGTTTACGAGCAGTACTTC. It is translated as CASSLGIGLVYEQYF. The rearrangement joins TRBV5-1 to TRBJ2-7; 7 bases are a match to TRBD2. In germline, CDR1 is SGHRS, CDR2 YFSETQ. The CDR3 extends over 15 amino acids. V trimming: 0 bases; J trimming: 4 bases; junction bases outside the gene matches: 7.

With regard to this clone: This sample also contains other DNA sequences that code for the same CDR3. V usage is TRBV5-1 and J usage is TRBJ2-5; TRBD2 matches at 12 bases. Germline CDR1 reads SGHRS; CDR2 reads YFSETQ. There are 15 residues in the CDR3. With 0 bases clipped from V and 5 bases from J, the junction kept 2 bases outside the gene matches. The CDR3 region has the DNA TGCGCCAGCAGCTTGGGGGGACTAGCGGGCGAGACCCAGTACTTC. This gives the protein CASSLGGLAGETQYF.

Here the CDR3 reads CASSSELLAGSTYEQYF. CDR3 DNA sequence: TGTGCCAGCAGCTCCGAACTTCTAGCGGGTTCGACCTACGAGCAGTACTTC. The V gene is TRBV4-2, the J gene TRBJ2-7, with 8 bases matching TRBD2. There are 17 residues in the CDR3. CDR1 and CDR2 (germline): LGHNA, YNFKEQ. Trimming at V came to 5 bases and at J to 2 bases, leaving 14 bases not matched to a gene.

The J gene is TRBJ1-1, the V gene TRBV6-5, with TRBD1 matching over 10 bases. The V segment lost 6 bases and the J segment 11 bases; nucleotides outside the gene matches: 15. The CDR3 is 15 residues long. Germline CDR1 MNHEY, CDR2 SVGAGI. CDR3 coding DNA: TGTGCCAGCAGCCTCGCCGGGACAGGGGCTTTAGGGGCTTTCTTT. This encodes CASSLAGTGALGAFF.

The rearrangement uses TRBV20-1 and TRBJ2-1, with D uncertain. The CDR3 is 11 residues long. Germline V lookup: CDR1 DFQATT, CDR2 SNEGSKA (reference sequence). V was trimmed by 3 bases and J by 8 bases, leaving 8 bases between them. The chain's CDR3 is CSASSLYEQFF. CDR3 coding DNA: TGCAGTGCTAGCTCCCTTTATGAGCAGTTCTTC.

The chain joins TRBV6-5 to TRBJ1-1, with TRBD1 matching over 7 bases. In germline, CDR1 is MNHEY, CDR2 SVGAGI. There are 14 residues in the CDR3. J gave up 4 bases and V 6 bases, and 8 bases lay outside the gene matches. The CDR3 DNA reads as TGTGCCAGCAGAGACAGGGTGGCGGGCACTGAAGCTTTCTTT. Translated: CASRDRVAGTEAFF.

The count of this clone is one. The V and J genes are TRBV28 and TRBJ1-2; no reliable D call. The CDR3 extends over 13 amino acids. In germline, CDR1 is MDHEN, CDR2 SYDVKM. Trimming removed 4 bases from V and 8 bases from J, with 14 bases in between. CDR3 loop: CASSSPSTTGYTF. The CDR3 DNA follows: TGTGCCAGCAGTTCTCCTTCCACGACGGGCTACACCTTC.

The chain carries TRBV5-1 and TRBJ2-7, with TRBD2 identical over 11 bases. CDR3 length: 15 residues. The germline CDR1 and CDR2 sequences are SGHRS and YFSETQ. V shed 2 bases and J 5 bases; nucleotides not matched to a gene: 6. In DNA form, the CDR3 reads TGCGCCAGCAGCTTCTCACTAGCGGGAGTAAACGAGCAGTACTTC. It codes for CASSFSLAGVNEQYF. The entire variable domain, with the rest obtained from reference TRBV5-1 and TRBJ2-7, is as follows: KAGVTQTPRYLIKTRGQQVTLSCSPISGHRSVSWYQQTPGQGLQFLFEYFSETQRNKGNFPGRFSGRQFSNSRSEMNVSTLELGDSALYLCASSFSLAGVNEQYFGPGTRLTVT.

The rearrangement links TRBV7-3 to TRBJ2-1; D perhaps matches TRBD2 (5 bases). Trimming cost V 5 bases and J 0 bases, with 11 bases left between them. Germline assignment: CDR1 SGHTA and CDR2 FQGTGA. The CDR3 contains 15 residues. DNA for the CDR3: TGTGCCAGCAGCATAGGACTCCCCTCCTACAATGAGCAGTTCTTC. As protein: CASSIGLPSYNEQFF.

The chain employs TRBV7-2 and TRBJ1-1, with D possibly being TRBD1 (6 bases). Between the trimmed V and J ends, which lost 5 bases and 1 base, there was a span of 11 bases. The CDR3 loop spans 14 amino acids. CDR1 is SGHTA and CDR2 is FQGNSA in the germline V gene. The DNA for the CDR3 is TGTGCCAGCAGCCAAACAGGGTGGAACACTGAAGCTTTCTTT. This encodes CASSQTGWNTEAFF.

The CDR3 sequence: CASSPSGGRSSYEQYF. The CDR3 DNA reads TGTGCCAGCTCACCATCGGGTGGGCGAAGCTCCTACGAGCAGTACTTC. The rearrangement joins TRBV18 to TRBJ2-7; D unresolved. Germline-derived CDR1 and CDR2 are KGHSH and LQKENI. The CDR3 extends over 16 amino acids. V lost 2 bases, J lost 0 bases, and 14 bases lay in between.

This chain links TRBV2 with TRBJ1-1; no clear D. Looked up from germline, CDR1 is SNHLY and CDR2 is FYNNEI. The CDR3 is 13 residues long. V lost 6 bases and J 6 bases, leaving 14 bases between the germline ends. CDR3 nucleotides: TGTGCCAGCAGCGAAAGACCTGCCTCTGAAGCTTTCTTT. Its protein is CASSERPASEAFF.

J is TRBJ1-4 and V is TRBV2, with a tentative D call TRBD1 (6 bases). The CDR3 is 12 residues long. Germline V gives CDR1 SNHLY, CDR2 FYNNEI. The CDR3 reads CVAGGRVEKLFF. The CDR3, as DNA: TGTGTGGCGGGGGGGCGCGTTGAAAAACTGTTTTTT.

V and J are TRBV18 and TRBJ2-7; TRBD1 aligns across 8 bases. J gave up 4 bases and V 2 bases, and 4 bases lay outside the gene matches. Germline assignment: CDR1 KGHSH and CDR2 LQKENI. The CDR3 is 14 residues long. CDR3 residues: CASSPAGGVYEQYF. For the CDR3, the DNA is TGTGCCAGCTCACCAGCAGGGGGCGTTTACGAGCAGTACTTC.

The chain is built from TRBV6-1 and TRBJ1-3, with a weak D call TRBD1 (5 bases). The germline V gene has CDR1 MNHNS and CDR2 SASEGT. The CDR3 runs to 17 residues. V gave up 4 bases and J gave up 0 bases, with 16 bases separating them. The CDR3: CASSVFGDRISGNTIYF. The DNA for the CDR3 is TGTGCCAGCAGTGTCTTTGGAGACAGAATCTCTGGAAACACCATATATTTT.

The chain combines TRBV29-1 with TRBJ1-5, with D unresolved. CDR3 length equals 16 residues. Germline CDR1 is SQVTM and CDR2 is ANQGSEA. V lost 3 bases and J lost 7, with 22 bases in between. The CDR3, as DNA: TGCAGCGTTGACCGAGCCTCGGCGGCGTCCATGCAGCCCCAGCATTTT. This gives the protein CSVDRASAASMQPQHF.

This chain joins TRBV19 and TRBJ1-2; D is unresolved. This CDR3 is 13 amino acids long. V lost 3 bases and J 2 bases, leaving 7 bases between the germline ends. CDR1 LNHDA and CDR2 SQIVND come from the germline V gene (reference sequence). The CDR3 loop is CASSIRPNYGYTF. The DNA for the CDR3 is TGTGCCAGTAGTATTCGCCCAAACTATGGCTACACCTTC. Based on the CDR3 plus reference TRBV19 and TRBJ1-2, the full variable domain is DGGITQSPKYLFRKEGQNVTLSCEQNLNHDAMYWYRQDPGQGLRLIYYSQIVNDFQKGDIAEGYSVSREKKESFPLTVTSAQKNPTAFYLCASSIRPNYGYTFGSGTRLTVV.

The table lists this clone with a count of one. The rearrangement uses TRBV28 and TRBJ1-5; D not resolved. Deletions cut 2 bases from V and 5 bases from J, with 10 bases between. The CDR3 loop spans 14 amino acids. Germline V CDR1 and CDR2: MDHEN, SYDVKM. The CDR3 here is CASSLQLGDQPQHF. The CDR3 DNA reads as TGTGCCAGCAGTTTACAGCTGGGAGATCAGCCCCAGCATTTT.

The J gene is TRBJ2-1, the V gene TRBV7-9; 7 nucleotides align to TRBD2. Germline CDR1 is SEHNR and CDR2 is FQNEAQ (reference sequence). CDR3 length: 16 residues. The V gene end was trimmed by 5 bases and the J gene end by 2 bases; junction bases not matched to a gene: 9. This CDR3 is CASSPWGGVTYNEQFF. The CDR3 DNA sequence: TGTGCCAGCAGCCCATGGGGGGGAGTAACCTACAATGAGCAGTTCTTC.